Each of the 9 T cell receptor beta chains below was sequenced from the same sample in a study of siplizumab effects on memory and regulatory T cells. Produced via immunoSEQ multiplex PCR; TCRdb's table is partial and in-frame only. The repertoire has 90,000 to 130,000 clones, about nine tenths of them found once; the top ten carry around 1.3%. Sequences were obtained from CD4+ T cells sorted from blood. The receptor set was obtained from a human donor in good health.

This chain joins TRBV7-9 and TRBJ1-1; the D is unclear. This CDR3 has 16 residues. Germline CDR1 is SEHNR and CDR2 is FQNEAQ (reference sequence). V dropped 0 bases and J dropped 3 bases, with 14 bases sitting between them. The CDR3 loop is CASSLAIGRAYTEAFF. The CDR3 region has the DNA TGTGCCAGCAGCTTAGCCATCGGCCGCGCTTACACTGAAGCTTTCTTT. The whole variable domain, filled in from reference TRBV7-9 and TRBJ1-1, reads DTGVSQNPRHKITKRGQNVTFRCDPISEHNRLYWYRQTLGQGPEFLTYFQNEAQLEKSRLLSDRFSAERPKGSFSTLEIQRTEQGDSAMYLCASSLAIGRAYTEAFFGQGTRLTVV.

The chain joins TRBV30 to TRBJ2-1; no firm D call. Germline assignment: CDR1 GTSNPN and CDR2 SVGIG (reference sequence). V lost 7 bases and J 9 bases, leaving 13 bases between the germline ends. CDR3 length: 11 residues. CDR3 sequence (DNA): TGTGCCTTCGCCTCCTCCGTTGAGCAGTTCTTC. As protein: CAFASSVEQFF.

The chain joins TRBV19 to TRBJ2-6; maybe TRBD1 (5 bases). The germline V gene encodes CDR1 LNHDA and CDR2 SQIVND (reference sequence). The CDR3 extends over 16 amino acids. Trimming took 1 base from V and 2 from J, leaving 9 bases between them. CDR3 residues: CASSIGQGAGANVLTF. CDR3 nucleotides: TGTGCCAGTAGTATAGGTCAGGGCGCTGGGGCCAACGTCCTGACTTTC.

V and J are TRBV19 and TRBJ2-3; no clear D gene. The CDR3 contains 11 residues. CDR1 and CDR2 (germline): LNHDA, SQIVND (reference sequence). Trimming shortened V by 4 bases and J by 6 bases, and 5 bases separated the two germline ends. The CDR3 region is CASSTADTQYF. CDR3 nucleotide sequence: TGTGCCAGTAGTACGGCGGATACGCAGTATTTT. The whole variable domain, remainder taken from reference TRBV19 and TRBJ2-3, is DGGITQSPKYLFRKEGQNVTLSCEQNLNHDAMYWYRQDPGQGLRLIYYSQIVNDFQKGDIAEGYSVSREKKESFPLTVTSAQKNPTAFYLCASSTADTQYFGPGTRLTVL.

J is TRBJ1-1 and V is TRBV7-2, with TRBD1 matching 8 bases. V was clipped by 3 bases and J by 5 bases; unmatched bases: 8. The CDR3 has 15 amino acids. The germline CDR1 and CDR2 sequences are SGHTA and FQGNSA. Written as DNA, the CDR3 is TGTGCCAGCAGCTTCCTGGACAGGGTGGTGACTGAAGCTTTCTTT. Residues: CASSFLDRVVTEAFF.

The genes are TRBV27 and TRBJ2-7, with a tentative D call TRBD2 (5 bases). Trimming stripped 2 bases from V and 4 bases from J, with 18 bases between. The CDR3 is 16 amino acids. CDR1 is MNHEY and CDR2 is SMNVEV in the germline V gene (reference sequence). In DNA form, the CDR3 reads TGTGCCAGCAGTTTAGGCTCTACGGGGTTACGGTACGAGCAGTACTTC. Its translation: CASSLGSTGLRYEQYF.

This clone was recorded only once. The CDR3 is CASSYTQGAYEQYF. For the CDR3, the DNA is TGTGCCAGCAGTTACACGCAGGGGGCCTACGAGCAGTACTTC. The rearrangement joins TRBV6-6 to TRBJ2-7; 7 nucleotides align to TRBD1. J gave up 2 bases and V 2 bases, and 3 bases lay outside the gene matches. This CDR3 contains 14 residues. Germline CDR1 MNHNY, CDR2 SVGAGI (reference sequence).

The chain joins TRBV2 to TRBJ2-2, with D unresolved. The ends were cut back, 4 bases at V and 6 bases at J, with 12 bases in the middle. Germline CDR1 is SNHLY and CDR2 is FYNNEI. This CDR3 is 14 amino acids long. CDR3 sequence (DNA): TGTGCCAGCAGTGGAGGCAGAGAGGCCGGGGAGCTGTTTTTT. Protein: CASSGGREAGELFF. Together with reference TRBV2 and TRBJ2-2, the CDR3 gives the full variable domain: EPEVTQTPSHQVTQMGQEVILRCVPISNHLYFYWYRQILGQKVEFLVSFYNNEISEKSEIFDDQFSVERPDGSNFTLKIRSTKLEDSAMYFCASSGGREAGELFFGEGSRLTVL.

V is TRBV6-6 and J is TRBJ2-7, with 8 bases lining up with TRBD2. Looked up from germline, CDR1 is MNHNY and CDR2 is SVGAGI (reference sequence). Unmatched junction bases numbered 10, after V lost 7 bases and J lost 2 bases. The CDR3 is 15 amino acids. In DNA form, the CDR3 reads TGTGCCAGCAACCTTAGCGGGGCCTCCCCCTACGAGCAGTACTTC. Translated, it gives CASNLSGASPYEQYF.